This is a list of T cell receptor beta chains from one sample in a study of regulatory and conventional T cells in RAG deficiency. Assay used: immunoSEQ multiplex PCR; TCRdb lists only in-frame clones, some missing. The sample consists of fewer than 35,000 clones, roughly 90% of them appearing once. These data were also filed under a second study, of regulatory T cells.

The sequencing input was CD8+ T cells sorted from blood. The receptors derive from a human donor in good health. Each CDR3 is given with its conserved first and last residue. D genes are given only for firm matches. A clone size is listed for some rows: how often the clone was seen (once, few, many), or a class if it is expanded.

v_call	clone_size	j_call	d_call	cdr3_nt	cdr3_aa
TRBV5-1	.	TRBJ1-2	.	TGCGCCAGCACCACCGGTCGGGGAGCCTATGGCTACACCTTC	CASTTGRGAYGYTF
TRBV6-4	.	TRBJ1-2	TRBD1	TGTGCCACTCCGGACAGGAGGCGGCATGGCTACACCTTC	CATPDRRRHGYTF
TRBV19	.	TRBJ2-7	TRBD2	TGTGCCAGTAGTTCCGGACTAGCGGCAAGCTCCTACGAGCAGTACTTC	CASSSGLAASSYEQYF
TRBV5-4	once	TRBJ2-5	.	TGTGCCAGCAGCTTGGGACGGGGGAACCAAGAGACCCAGTACTTC	CASSLGRGNQETQYF
TRBV4-1	.	TRBJ2-4	TRBD1	TGCGCCAGCAGCCACCCAGGACAGGGCCTGCATCGAGCCAAAAACATTCAGTACTTC	CASSHPGQGLHRAKNIQYF
TRBV7-9	.	TRBJ1-4	TRBD1	TGTGCCAGCAGCGCGCGGACAGGGCTGGGAACTAATGAAAAACTGTTTTTT	CASSARTGLGTNEKLFF
TRBV9	.	TRBJ1-1	.	TGTGCCAGCAGCGTAGATTGGAACACTGAAGCTTTCTTT	CASSVDWNTEAFF
TRBV28	.	TRBJ1-2	TRBD1	TGTGCCAGCAGTTTCGGACAGGGGGCCTATGGCTACACCTTC	CASSFGQGAYGYTF
TRBV6-1	.	TRBJ2-3	.	TGTGCCAGCAGTGTGACAGATACGCAGTATTTT	CASSVTDTQYF
TRBV19	.	TRBJ1-1	.	TGTGCCAGTAGTATCTCGGGAACTATGAACACTGAAGCTTTCTTT	CASSISGTMNTEAFF
TRBV5-1	.	TRBJ2-5	.	TGCGCCAGCAGGCGGGGCGACGGTGGGACCCAAGAGACCCAGTACTTC	CASRRGDGGTQETQYF
TRBV7-3	.	TRBJ2-3	.	TGTGCCAGCAGCCCTAGCACAGATACGCAGTATTTT	CASSPSTDTQYF
TRBV7-9	.	TRBJ2-1	TRBD2	TGTGCCAGCAGCCCAGTTACAGCGGGAGTTTGGGTTAATGAGCAGTTCTTC	CASSPVTAGVWVNEQFF
TRBV2	.	TRBJ1-4	.	TGTGCCAGCAGTGAAGGGGCCAGGGGCGAGGGTGAAAAACTGTTTTTT	CASSEGARGEGEKLFF
TRBV15	.	TRBJ2-7	TRBD1	TGTGCCACCAGCGGGACAGGGTCGGCCGAGCAGTACTTC	CATSGTGSAEQYF
TRBV9	.	TRBJ2-1	.	TGTGCCAGCAGCGTAGCGATCCAGTCGAATGAGCAGTTCTTC	CASSVAIQSNEQFF